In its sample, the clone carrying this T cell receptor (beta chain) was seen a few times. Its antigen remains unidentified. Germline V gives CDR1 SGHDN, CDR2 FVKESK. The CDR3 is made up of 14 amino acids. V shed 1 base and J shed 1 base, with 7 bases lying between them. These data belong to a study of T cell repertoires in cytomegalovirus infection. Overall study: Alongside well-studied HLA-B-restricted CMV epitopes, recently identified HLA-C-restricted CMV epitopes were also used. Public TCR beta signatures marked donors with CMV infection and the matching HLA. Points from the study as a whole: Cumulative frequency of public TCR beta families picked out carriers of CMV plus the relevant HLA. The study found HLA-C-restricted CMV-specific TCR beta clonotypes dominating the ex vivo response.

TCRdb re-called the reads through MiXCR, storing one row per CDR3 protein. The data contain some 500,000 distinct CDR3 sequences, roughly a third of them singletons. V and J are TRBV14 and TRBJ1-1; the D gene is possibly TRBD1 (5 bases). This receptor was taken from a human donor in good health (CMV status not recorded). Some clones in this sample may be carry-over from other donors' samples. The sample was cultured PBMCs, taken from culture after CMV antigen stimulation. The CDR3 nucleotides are TGTGCCAGCAGCCAAGGGGGGAGGAACACTGAAGCTTTCTTT. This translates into CASSQGGRNTEAFF.